This T cell receptor beta chain came from a study of cytomegalovirus exposure and HLA in healthy donors. The method was immunoSEQ multiplex PCR; TCRdb's version includes in-frame clones alone and lacks a portion of them. The data contain about 180,000 clones, about 87% of them singletons. Separate from the approximately 700-subject first cohort was the approximately 130-subject validation cohort, to which the donors belonged. Study-wide findings and caveats: Most observed TCR sequences were rare, whereas some public TCRs were detected in many donors. A few CMV-associated chains proved CMV antigen-specific in vitro.

For this clone: No antigen is known for it.

Sequences were obtained from PBMCs. The clonotype originates from a woman in her twenties or thirties in good health and CMV-seronegative.

For the CDR3, the DNA is TGTGCCAGCAGTCGGACAGCGCCGGCGAACACCGGGGAGCTGTTTTTT. Amino acid sequence: CASSRTAPANTGELFF. V and J are TRBV6-6 and TRBJ2-2; D is perhaps TRBD1 (6 bases). The V gene lost 5 bases and the J gene lost 0 bases, with 13 bases spanning the gap. Germline V lookup: CDR1 MNHNY, CDR2 SVGAGI (reference sequence). The length of the CDR3 is 16 residues.